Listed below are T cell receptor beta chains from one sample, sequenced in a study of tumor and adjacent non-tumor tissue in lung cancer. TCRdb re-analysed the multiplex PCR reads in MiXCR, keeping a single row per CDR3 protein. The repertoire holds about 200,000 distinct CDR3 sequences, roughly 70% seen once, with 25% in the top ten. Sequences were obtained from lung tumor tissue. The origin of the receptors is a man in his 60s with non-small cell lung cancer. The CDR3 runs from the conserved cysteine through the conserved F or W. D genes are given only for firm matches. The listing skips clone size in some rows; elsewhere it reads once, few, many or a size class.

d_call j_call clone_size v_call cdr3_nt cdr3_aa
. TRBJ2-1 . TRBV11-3 TGTGCCAGCAGCTTAATCGAAGCGGATAAGCAGTTCTTC CASSLIEADKQFF
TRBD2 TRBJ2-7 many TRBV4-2 TGTGCCAGCAGCCAAGATCCTAGCGGGGGCTACGAGCAGTACTTC CASSQDPSGGYEQYF
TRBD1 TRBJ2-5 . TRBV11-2 TGTGCCAGTAGCTTAATGGGACAGGGGGTCAAAGAGACCCAGTACTTC CASSLMGQGVKETQYF
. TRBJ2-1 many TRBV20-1 TGCAGTGCTCTTAAACCCCACAGGCCTGGAGTTATTGGCTCCTACAATGAGCAGTTCTTC CSALKPHRPGVIGSYNEQFF
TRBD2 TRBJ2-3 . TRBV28 TGTGCCAGCAGTTCCTTACTAGCGGGAGGGGTGACGCAGTATTTT CASSSLLAGGVTQYF
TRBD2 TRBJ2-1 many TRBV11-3 TGTGCCAGCAGCTTAAACCGGGAGGCGAGCAATGAGCAGTTCTTC CASSLNREASNEQFF
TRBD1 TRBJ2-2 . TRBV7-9 TGTGCCAGCAGCTTAACAGGGGCCTTCACCGGGGAGCTGTTTTTT CASSLTGAFTGELFF
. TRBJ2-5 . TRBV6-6 TGTGCCAGCAGAACAGCCGGGCTAAACCAGATCCAAGAGACCCAGTATTTC CASRTAGLNQIQETQYF
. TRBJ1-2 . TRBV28 TGTGCCAGCAGTTCGGGACACCCCGTCTATGGCTACACCTTC CASSSGHPVYGYTF
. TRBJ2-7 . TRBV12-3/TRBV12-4 TGTTTCAGCAGTTTTTCTGTGGGCGAGCAGTACTTC CFSSFSVGEQYF
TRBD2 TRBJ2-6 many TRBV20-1 TGCAGTGCTAGAATACTAGCGGGGAATACTGGGGCCAACGTCCTGACTTTC CSARILAGNTGANVLTF
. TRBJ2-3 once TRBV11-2 TGTGCCAGCAGCTTAACCACCTCTATCCGAGTGGGTGAGGCAGATACGCAGTATTTT CASSLTTSIRVGEADTQYF
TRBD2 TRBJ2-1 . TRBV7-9 TGTGCCAGCAAAGGACTAGCGGGAGACCGGGGGGTCTACAATGAGCAGTTCTTC CASKGLAGDRGVYNEQFF
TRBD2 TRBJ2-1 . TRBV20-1 TGCAGTGCTTGGAGTACTAGCGGGAGTCTAAATGAGCAGTTCTTC CSAWSTSGSLNEQFF
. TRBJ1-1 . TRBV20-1 TGCAGTGCTGGAGATGGGCAGGGTGGCACTGAAGCATTCTTT CSAGDGQGGTEAFF
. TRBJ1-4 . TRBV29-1 TGCAGCGTCCTCGGGCAGTCCGATGAAAAACTGTCTTTT CSVLGQSDEKLSF
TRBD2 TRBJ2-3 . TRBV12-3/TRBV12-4 TGTGCCAGCACCCAGACTAGCGCTCGCACAGATACGCAGTATTTT CASTQTSARTDTQYF
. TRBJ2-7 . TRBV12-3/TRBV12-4 TGTGCCAGCAGTCGGATGGGGGGAACGAACTACGAGCAGTACTTC CASSRMGGTNYEQYF
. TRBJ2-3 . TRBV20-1 TGCAGTGCTACCCCGGTCCAAGCGGATTCAGATACGCAGTATTTT CSATPVQADSDTQYF
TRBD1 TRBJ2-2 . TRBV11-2 TGTCCCGGCAGCCGTTCACGGGACAGGGCTGACACCTGGGAGCTGTTTTTT CPGSRSRDRADTWELFF
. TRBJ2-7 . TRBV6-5 TGTGCCAGCAGTCCTATGTGTGGGGGCCGCTACGAGCAGTATTTC CASSPMCGGRYEQYF
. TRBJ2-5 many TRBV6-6 TGTGCCAGCAGTTTGTCCCCAACCCCCGGGGAGACCCAGTACTTC CASSLSPTPGETQYF
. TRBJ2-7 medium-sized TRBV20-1 TGCAGTGCTAGAACCGATAACCTCTACGAGCAGTACTTC CSARTDNLYEQYF
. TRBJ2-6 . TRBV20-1 TGCAGTGCTAGAGAACAGTTCTCTGGGGACAACGTCCTGACTTTC CSAREQFSGDNVLTF
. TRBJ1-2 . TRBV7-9 TGTGGCAGCAGCTCGGGCCTGAGGGGCTACAACTTC CGSSSGLRGYNF
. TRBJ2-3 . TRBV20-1 TGCAGTGCTGGACAAGCGAGCACAGATACGCAGTATTTT CSAGQASTDTQYF
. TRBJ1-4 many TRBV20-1 TGCAGTGTTGCGGACGGGAGGTATGGTGAAAAACTGTTTTTT CSVADGRYGEKLFF
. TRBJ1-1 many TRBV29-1 TGCAGCGTTGACGGCGGGGTAAATGCTGAAGCTTTCTTT CSVDGGVNAEAFF
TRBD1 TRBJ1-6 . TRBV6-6 TGTACCAGTAGTTGCTCGGCAGGGGGCTTAAATTCACCCCTCCACTTT CTSSCSAGGLNSPLHF
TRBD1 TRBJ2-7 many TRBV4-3 TGCGCCAGCAGCCAAGATGGGCCGGGACAGGGGGCAGAGGAGCAGTACTTC CASSQDGPGQGAEEQYF
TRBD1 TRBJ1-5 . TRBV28 TGTGCCAATAGTCTAGGACAGGAGTACTTCAATCAGCCCCGGCATTTT CANSLGQEYFNQPRHF